The source of this TCR beta chain is a study of cytomegalovirus exposure and HLA in healthy donors. Study-wide points: Later analysis found that TCR beta chains associated with HLA were more clonally expanded than other, equally common chains. V- and J-gene trimming in TCR beta was tied to a missense DCLRE1C variant by an analysis performed later. Investigators reported over 150 TCR beta chains as tied to cytomegalovirus. CMV serostatus was the only immune exposure information that was available.

The CDR3 sequence is 14 residues long. Losses at the gene ends were 1 base for V and 5 bases for J; bases not matched to a gene: 5. Germline loops: CDR1 SGHTS, CDR2 YDEGEE. Comments on this clone: No antigen is known for it.

Use of 60 Vbeta and 13 Jbeta primers characterized the PCR. Clones were read by immunoSEQ multiplex PCR, and TCRdb kept only the in-frame ones, dropping some. The sample lists 120,000 or so clones, more than 75% occurring once. The chain links TRBV5-8 to TRBJ2-7; 8 bases map to TRBD1. The source material was PBMCs. The receptor's source is a man aged 25-45 years in good health and CMV-seropositive. This CDR3 reads CASSLMDRVHEQYF. CDR3 sequence (DNA): TGTGCCAGCAGCTTGATGGACAGGGTCCACGAGCAGTACTTC. Complete variable domain (other parts from reference TRBV5-8 and TRBJ2-7): EAGVTQSPTHLIKTRGQQATLRCSPISGHTSVYWYQQALGLGLQFLLWYDEGEERNRGNFPPRFSGRQFPNYSSELNVNALELEDSALYLCASSLMDRVHEQYFGPGTRLTVT.